This entry lists 13 T cell receptor beta chains sequenced from one sample in a study of cytomegalovirus exposure and HLA in healthy donors. The PCR made use of 60 Vbeta and 13 Jbeta primers. Some clones are missing from TCRdb's copy, which holds only in-frame ones; the method was immunoSEQ multiplex PCR. The sample has roughly 80,000 clones; 65% to 85% are singletons. The sample taken for sequencing was PBMCs. The receptors were sampled from a woman in her fifties or sixties in good health and CMV-seronegative.

The chain uses TRBV7-6 and TRBJ2-5; 7 bases align to TRBD1. V lost 3 bases and J lost 2; bases outside the gene matches: 9. The CDR3 is made up of 16 amino acids. The germline CDR1 and CDR2 sequences are SGHVS and FNYEAQ. In DNA form, the CDR3 reads TGTGCCAGCAGCTTTGGCCGGGACAGCCTTCAAGAGACCCAGTACTTC. Residues: CASSFGRDSLQETQYF.

This clone occurred once. The chain is built from TRBV6-5 and TRBJ1-4; D ambiguous. Deletions cut 2 bases from V and 5 bases from J, with 12 bases between. The CDR3 runs to 15 residues. From germline, CDR1 is MNHEY and CDR2 SVGAGI. CDR3 sequence (DNA): TGTGCCAGCAGTTACGGAGTTTCCTCGAATGAAAAACTGTTTTTT. Translated: CASSYGVSSNEKLFF.

This clone has more than one count but fewer than ten. J is TRBJ1-2 and V is TRBV5-3; unclear D gene. TRBV5-3 is an ORF, and what it does is uncertain. The ends were cut back, 1 base at V and 0 bases at J, with 25 bases in the middle. This CDR3 region has 20 residues. The CDR3 region is CARSLWSLGGLVHTNYGYTF. DNA for the CDR3: TGTGCCAGAAGCTTGTGGTCATTAGGCGGCTTGGTCCACACTAACTATGGCTACACCTTC.

This chain joins TRBV9 and TRBJ2-2; 9 positions match TRBD2. The CDR3 has 16 amino acids. CDR1 is SGDLS, CDR2 YYNGEE, per germline. V trimming: 3 bases; J trimming: 0 bases; junction bases outside the gene matches: 3. The CDR3 nucleotides are TGTGCCAGCAGCGCTAGCGGGGTCTCGAACACCGGGGAGCTGTTTTTT. Its translation: CASSASGVSNTGELFF. The full variable domain, with the rest looked up from reference TRBV9 and TRBJ2-2, is DSGVTQTPKHLITATGQRVTLRCSPRSGDLSVYWYQQSLDQGLQFLIQYYNGEERAKGNILERFSAQQFPDLHSELNLSSLELGDSALYFCASSASGVSNTGELFFGEGSRLTVL.

The chain has TRBV18 and TRBJ2-7; TRBD1 matches at 7 bases. CDR1 and CDR2 (germline): KGHSH, LQKENI. CDR3 size: 14 residues. The V gene end was trimmed by 4 bases and the J gene end by 3 bases; junction bases not matched to a gene: 6. For the CDR3, the DNA is TGTGCCAGCTCACAAGGGACAGCCTACTACGAGCAGTACTTC. It yields the protein CASSQGTAYYEQYF.

This sequence joins TRBV12-5 and TRBJ1-5; 8 bases are a match to TRBD1. Trimming at V came to 3 bases and at J to 3 bases, leaving 16 bases not matched to a gene. CDR3 length: 19 residues. CDR1 and CDR2 (germline): LGHNT, FRNRAP. The CDR3 protein is CASGFTPLEQGENNQPQHF. The CDR3 DNA sequence: TGTGCTAGTGGTTTCACGCCCCTCGAACAGGGGGAAAACAATCAGCCCCAGCATTTT.

The chain couples TRBV2 to TRBJ1-5, with D hard to call. Trimming removed 6 bases from V and 1 base from J, with 10 bases in between. The CDR3 covers 14 residues. Germline-derived CDR1 and CDR2 are SNHLY and FYNNEI. The CDR3 loop reads CASRWAESNQPQHF. For the CDR3, the DNA is TGTGCCAGCAGATGGGCAGAAAGCAATCAGCCCCAGCATTTT.

A few counts support this clone. The chain links TRBV10-3 to TRBJ2-3; 13 bases align to TRBD2. Looked up from germline, CDR1 is ENHRY and CDR2 is SYGVKD. J lost 2 bases, V lost 6 bases, and 5 bases had no gene match. This CDR3 comprises 16 residues. Written as DNA, the CDR3 is TGTGCCATCAGCCCCGGGACTAGCGGGACCACAGATACGCAGTATTTT. Protein sequence: CAISPGTSGTTDTQYF.

The chain recombines TRBV10-3 with TRBJ2-5, with D possibly matching TRBD2 (7 bases). This CDR3 comprises 15 residues. Germline loops: CDR1 ENHRY, CDR2 SYGVKD. The V end was cut by 4 bases, the J end by 3 bases, with 15 bases between. The CDR3 here is CAISGGGQGKETQYF. The CDR3 coding sequence is TGTGCCATCAGTGGCGGGGGCCAGGGGAAAGAGACCCAGTACTTC.

This sequence joins TRBV5-1 and TRBJ2-3, with 7 bases identical to TRBD2. V was clipped by 3 bases and J by 2 bases; unmatched bases: 3. There are 14 residues in the CDR3. CDR1 SGHRS and CDR2 YFSETQ come from the germline V gene. The CDR3 DNA reads as TGCGCCAGCAGCTGGTGGGACTACACAGATACGCAGTATTTT. Residues: CASSWWDYTDTQYF. The whole variable domain, remainder taken from reference TRBV5-1 and TRBJ2-3, is KAGVTQTPRYLIKTRGQQVTLSCSPISGHRSVSWYQQTPGQGLQFLFEYFSETQRNKGNFPGRFSGRQFSNSRSEMNVSTLELGDSALYLCASSWWDYTDTQYFGPGTRLTVL.

This rearrangement joins TRBV11-2 to TRBJ2-7; TRBD2 might be the D (6 bases). This CDR3 contains 16 residues. Trimming shortened V by 2 bases and J by 0 bases, and 14 bases separated the two germline ends. CDR1 is SGHAT and CDR2 is FQNNGV in the germline V gene. The CDR3: CASSLRFRTNSYEQYF. CDR3 nucleotide sequence: TGTGCCAGCAGCTTACGTTTTCGGACTAACTCCTACGAGCAGTACTTC.

The rearrangement joins TRBV10-3 to TRBJ2-1, with a possible D match to TRBD2 (5 bases). The CDR3 extends over 15 amino acids. Trimming removed 5 bases from V and 6 bases from J, with 17 bases in between. From germline, CDR1 is ENHRY and CDR2 SYGVKD. The CDR3 DNA reads as TGTGCCATCAGTTTCGCGACTACCTTGGGCAATGAGCAGTTCTTC. Its translation: CAISFATTLGNEQFF.

The rearrangement joins TRBV4-1 to TRBJ2-2; 7 positions match TRBD2. V dropped 4 bases and J dropped 6; count of bases not matched to a gene: 8. The germline V gene encodes CDR1 MGHRA and CDR2 YSYEKL. CDR3 length: 15 amino acids. For the CDR3, the DNA is TGCGCCAGCAGCCCCCTGACGGGGGGTGCCGGGGAGCTGTTTTTT. The encoded protein is CASSPLTGGAGELFF.